This T cell receptor beta chain was sequenced in a study of cytomegalovirus exposure and HLA in healthy donors (dated by TCRdb to the late 2010s). About the full investigation: In an earlier analysis of several hundred of the donors, under 300 Gb of sequence data and 100 million or so unique TCR beta sequences from about 180 million T cells were reported. An early release that covered 500 to 800 HLA-typed donors contained 300 to 350 gigabases of sequencing data and about 84 million unique TCR sequences. Among the approximately 400 genotyped donors, approximately 77% belonged to the genetic ancestry cluster associated with self-reported Caucasian donors. The study was designed to test whether signatures of past pathogen exposure could be identified by cataloging public T cell receptors. Using immunosequencing, the study profiled T cell repertoires from some 670 subjects and related those repertoires to cytomegalovirus serostatus. In addition to the first cohort of 666 subjects, a separate validation cohort of 120 different subjects was used. The study combined high-throughput TCR immunosequencing, statistical association of individual TCRs with disease status, and machine learning to predict cytomegalovirus infection status. To study patterns of TCR occurrence, a later analysis re-analyzed previously published TCR beta repertoires from 500 to 850 donors and added high-resolution HLA genotyping. In the later analysis, no new phenotypic data were used to find candidate immune exposures; instead, reliance was placed on TCR beta sequences and their occurrence across donors. An earlier analysis of 587 of the donors used high-throughput TCR beta sequencing to judge whether each TCR beta V gene segment behaved as functional or pseudogenic. Donor age, sex, ethnicity and CMV serostatus were compiled alongside the repertoire data. In a later genetic analysis, genome-wide SNP genotypes for 398 of the 666 donors were used, and that subset was treated as a discovery cohort. Every discovery cohort repertoire had been produced on one sequencing platform. Both class I and class II loci were covered by HLA typing, at four-digit resolution. Typing coverage varied by locus: 629-630 donors for A, B, C, DRB1 and DQB1; roughly 510 for DQA1; about 600 for DPA1; more than 450 for DPB1. Because of strong linkage in the cohort, five DR-DQ haplotypes were treated as single units for association and clustering. Among some 400 genotyped donors of the cohort, an average of around 220,000 unique TCR beta nucleotide sequences was sequenced per donor, of which roughly 17% were non-productive.

In total, 630 or so healthy bone marrow donors made up the cohort. All cohort members were sampled while nominally healthy, although unrecorded immune exposures were likely present. The donor was CMV seronegative and belonged to the group of approximately 320 seronegative cohort members. A peripheral blood sample was provided by each donor, and peripheral blood mononuclear cells were used for TCR beta sequencing. The Qiagen DNeasy Blood Extraction Kit was used to extract genomic DNA from the blood cell samples. Library creation used the immunoSEQ multiplex PCR assay. The multiplex PCR relied on a mix of 60 forward primers for TCR Vbeta segments and 13 reverse primers for TCR Jbeta segments. A multiplex PCR assay on genomic DNA amplified the CDR3 region of rearranged TCR beta genes. The Illumina HiSeq System was used to sequence the amplified TCR beta libraries as 87-base-pair reads. In the source study's methods: Across the 670 or so repertoires, a later analysis counted some 81 million unique TCR beta chains, 8.5 million to 12 million of which were shared by at least two donors. A nearest-neighbor algorithm error-corrected the raw reads and collapsed the reads into unique sequences, merging closely related sequences to remove PCR and sequencing errors. CDR3 sequences were aligned to IMGT reference sequences to assign V, D and J gene segments. For a sequence to be retained, a match of at least six nucleotides was required to both a V gene segment and a J gene segment. Rearrangements were called productive when the CDR3 lacked stop codons and stayed in frame with V and J; all others were non-productive. CDR3 was defined according to IMGT convention as the region running from the second conserved V-encoded cysteine to the conserved J-encoded phenylalanine. The earlier analysis of a few hundred of the donors excluded sequences that lacked an unambiguous match to a single V gene segment. An earlier analysis of about 600 of the donors called V segments functional above 56.7% productive rearrangements and segregating when the between-donor standard deviation exceeded 5%. A statistical classification framework was built to diagnose cytomegalovirus status from the catalog of TCR beta chain sequences. A later analysis assigned V and J genes by comparing TCR nucleotide sequences with IMGT/GENE-DB human TR gene sequences. In a later analysis, CDR3 sequences and most-parsimonious VDJ recombination scenarios were assigned using the TCRdist pipeline. A later analysis defined each TCR beta chain by its CDR3 amino acid sequence plus V-gene family, and excluded reads lacking a unique V-gene family. A later analysis removed 600 or so highly shared, low-generation-probability nucleotide sequences to deal with suspected cross-contamination and a sequencing artifact. A later analysis calculated a clonal expansion index for each public chain from normalized within-repertoire ranks of inferred template counts. In a later analysis, generation probabilities were computed using a VDJ recombination model fitted to out-of-frame rearrangements, and the results were checked against IGoR. A later analysis scored TCR-TCR, TCR-HLA and TCR-CMV co-occurrence with hypergeometric tests, applying a repertoire-size bias correction to TCR pairs. A later analysis estimated false discovery rates by permuting HLA or CMV assignments 20 times. In a later analysis, co-occurring TCRs were grouped using DBSCAN, with TCRdist sequence similarity added in when clustering inside HLA-allele-positive subsets. Repertoires with fewer than 30,000 or more than 120,000 public chains were left out of co-occurrence clustering, as were five repertoires with anomalous nucleotide sharing. TCRdb obtained this table from immuneACCESS and retained in-frame rearrangements with V and J assigned. These tables miss some clones; where compared with another copy, unresolved V genes account for less than half of the shortfall, and the remainder is unexplained. That table is the source of V, J and clone size, and D and trimming were worked out from the DNA. The sample table holds fewer than 120,000 clones, of which about 90% were seen once. The top ten clonotypes cover 1.5% to 2% of the sample.

Taken from the germline V gene, the CDR1 and CDR2 loops are SQVTM and ANQGSEA. Spanning cysteine to phenylalanine, the CDR3 consists of 13 amino acids. The DNA shown is the 39-base CDR3, in frame from base 1. V loses 4 bases of germline sequence and J loses 9 bases, and the interval between the two ends is 16 bases. The paper's findings and limits, for the study overall: According to a later analysis, most CMV-associated TCR beta chains appeared to be HLA-restricted, and the HLA associations seemed to be driven largely by CMV exposure. Roughly uniform sequencing depth across donors was assumed in presence/absence analyses, although this assumption may not hold. Most TCR sequences were observed very rarely across donors, whereas some public TCRs were present in many individuals. The study gave a list of over 150 TCR beta chains associated with cytomegalovirus. The cohort was sequenced for TCR beta chains only, and without alpha or paired-chain data the features that could be detected were limited. A cluster of highly shared sequence variants was judged likely to represent a technical artifact of the sequencing pipeline. A further reported finding was that TCR beta sequences accurately predicted the HLA-A and HLA-B alleles for most subjects in the first cohort. In an earlier analysis of 587 of the donors, most TCR beta V segments appeared in productive rearrangements about 87% or about 30% of the time, broadly matching IMGT annotations. According to a later analysis, parvovirus B19, influenza, CMV and Epstein-Barr virus appeared linked to several top co-occurrence clusters. HLA typing was unavailable for some donors at each locus, so association tests used only the typed subset. Correlated functional status among segregating V segments might reflect linkage disequilibrium, but an unknown experimental factor could not be ruled out. Immune exposure information for the cohort was limited to CMV serostatus. Because the 87-base-pair reads could not distinguish some IMGT-functional V segments, including TRBV6-2 and TRBV6-3, those segments were excluded. The authors suggested that the approach could potentially be generalized to other disease states and immunological phenotypes. In a later analysis, the rate of TCR association differed among HLA loci, with DRB1 alleles having the most associated TCRs and HLA-C alleles having the fewest. The classifier was reported to diagnose cytomegalovirus status with high specificity and sensitivity in both the original cohort and the validation cohort. A few of the identified cytomegalovirus-associated TCR beta chains were confirmed in vitro to be specific for cytomegalovirus antigens. A later analysis associated 15,000 to 20,000 TCR beta sequences with specific HLA alleles at a false discovery rate of 0.05. When HLA alleles, especially DR and DQ, strongly co-occurred, TCR associations were difficult to assign to individual alleles. In a later analysis, HLA-associated TCR beta chains were found to be more clonally expanded and to have lower generation probabilities than equally common non-associated chains. The earlier analysis of nearly 600 of the donors excluded seventeen rarely observed V segments, including chromosome 9 orphons, because counts were too low. According to a later genetic analysis, donors in an Asian-associated ancestry cluster had fewer N-insertions in productive TCRs than the approximately 630-donor mean. V-gene and J-gene trimming of TCR beta chains was associated with a missense DCLRE1C variant in a later genetic analysis, and the association was replicated in an independent cohort.

Worth noting for this clone: The antigen this receptor binds is unknown. Base qualities are not at hand, and no much larger clone is one base apart.

What was sequenced was PBMCs. This receptor was taken from a man between 40 and 49 years old in good health and CMV-seronegative. The chain links TRBV29-1 with TRBJ1-5; the D segment could be TRBD1, given 5 matching bases. The DNA sequence is given as TGCAGCGTTGGCCTGGTGACGGGGGGGCCCCAGCATTTT. Translation gives CSVGLVTGGPQHF.